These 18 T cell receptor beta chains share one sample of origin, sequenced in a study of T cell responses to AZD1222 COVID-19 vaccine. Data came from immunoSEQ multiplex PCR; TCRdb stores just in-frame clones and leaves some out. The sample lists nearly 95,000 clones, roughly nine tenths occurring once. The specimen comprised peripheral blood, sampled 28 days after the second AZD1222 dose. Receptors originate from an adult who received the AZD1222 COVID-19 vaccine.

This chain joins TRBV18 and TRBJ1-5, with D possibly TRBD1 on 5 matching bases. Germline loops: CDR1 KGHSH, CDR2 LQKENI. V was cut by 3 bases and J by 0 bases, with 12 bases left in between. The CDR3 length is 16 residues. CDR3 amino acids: CASSPGTPNSNQPQHF. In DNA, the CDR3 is TGTGCCAGCTCACCTGGGACTCCCAATAGCAATCAGCCCCAGCATTTT.

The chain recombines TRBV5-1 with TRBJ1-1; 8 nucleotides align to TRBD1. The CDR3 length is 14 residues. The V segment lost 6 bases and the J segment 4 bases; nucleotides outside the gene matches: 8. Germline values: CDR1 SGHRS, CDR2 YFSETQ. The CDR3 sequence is CASNLGTGATEAFF. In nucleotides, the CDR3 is TGCGCCAGCAACCTCGGGACAGGCGCCACTGAAGCTTTCTTT.

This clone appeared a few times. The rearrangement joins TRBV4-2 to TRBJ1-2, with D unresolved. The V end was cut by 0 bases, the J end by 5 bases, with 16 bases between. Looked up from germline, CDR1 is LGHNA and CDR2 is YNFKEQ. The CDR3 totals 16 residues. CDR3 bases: TGTGCCAGCAGCCAAGAATCCCCCCCGGGAATTTATGGCTACACCTTC. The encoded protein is CASSQESPPGIYGYTF.

The CDR3 protein is CASSEKTGGASANTGELFF. The CDR3 nucleotides read TGTGCCAGCAGTGAAAAGACAGGGGGCGCTTCGGCGAACACCGGGGAGCTGTTTTTT. The rearrangement links TRBV2 to TRBJ2-2; TRBD1 agrees at 10 bases. Germline values: CDR1 SNHLY, CDR2 FYNNEI. V was clipped by 2 bases and J by 0 bases; unmatched bases: 9. The CDR3 is made up of 19 amino acids. The variable domain in full, with the rest retrieved from reference TRBV2 and TRBJ2-2, is EPEVTQTPSHQVTQMGQEVILRCVPISNHLYFYWYRQILGQKVEFLVSFYNNEISEKSEIFDDQFSVERPDGSNFTLKIRSTKLEDSAMYFCASSEKTGGASANTGELFFGEGSRLTVL.

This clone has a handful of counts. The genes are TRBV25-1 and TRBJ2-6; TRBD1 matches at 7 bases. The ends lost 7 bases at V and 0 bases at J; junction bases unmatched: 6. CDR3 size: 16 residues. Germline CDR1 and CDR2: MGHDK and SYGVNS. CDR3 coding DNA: TGTGCCAGCACCGACAGGGACACCTCTGGGGCCAACGTCCTGACTTTC. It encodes CASTDRDTSGANVLTF.

CDR3 nucleotide sequence: TGTGCTAGTGTTCGAATACTTCACAGGGCCCGGGATGACACTGAAGCTTTCTTT. This translates into CASVRILHRARDDTEAFF. The V gene is TRBV12-5, the J gene TRBJ1-1; tentative D call: TRBD1 (6 bases). The CDR3 consists of 18 residues. Germline V gene lookup returns CDR1 LGHNT and CDR2 FRNRAP. V shed 7 bases and J shed 3 bases, with 27 bases lying between them.

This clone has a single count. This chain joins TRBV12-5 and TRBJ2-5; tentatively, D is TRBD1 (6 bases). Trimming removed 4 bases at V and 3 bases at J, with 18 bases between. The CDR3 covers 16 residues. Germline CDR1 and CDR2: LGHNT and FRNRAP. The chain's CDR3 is CASGSGAGQPEETQYF. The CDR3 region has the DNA TGTGCTAGTGGTTCTGGGGCTGGACAGCCTGAAGAGACCCAGTACTTC.

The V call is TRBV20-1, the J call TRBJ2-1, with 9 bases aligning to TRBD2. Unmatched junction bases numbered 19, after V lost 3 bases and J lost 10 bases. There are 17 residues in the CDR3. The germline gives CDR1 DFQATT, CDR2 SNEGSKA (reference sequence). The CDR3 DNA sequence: TGCAGTGCTAGTCTCCCGGTGGGTAGCGGGGGCATTGGGGAGCAGTTCTTC. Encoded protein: CSASLPVGSGGIGEQFF.

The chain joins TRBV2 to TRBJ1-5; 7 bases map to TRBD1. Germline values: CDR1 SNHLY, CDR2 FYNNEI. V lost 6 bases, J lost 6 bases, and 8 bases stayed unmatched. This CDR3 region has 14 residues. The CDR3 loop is CASRNQGESQPQHF. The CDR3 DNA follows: TGTGCCAGCAGGAACCAGGGGGAGAGTCAGCCCCAGCATTTT.

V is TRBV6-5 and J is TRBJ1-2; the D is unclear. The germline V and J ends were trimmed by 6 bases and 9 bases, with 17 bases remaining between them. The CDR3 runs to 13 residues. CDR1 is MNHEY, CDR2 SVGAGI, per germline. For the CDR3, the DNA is TGTGCCAGCAGCCAATACAGAGATCGGAGCTACACCTTC. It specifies CASSQYRDRSYTF.

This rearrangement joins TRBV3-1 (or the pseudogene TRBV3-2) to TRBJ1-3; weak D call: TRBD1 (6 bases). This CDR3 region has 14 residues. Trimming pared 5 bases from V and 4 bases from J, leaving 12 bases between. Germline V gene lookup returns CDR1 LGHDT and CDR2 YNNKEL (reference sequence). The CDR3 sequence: CASSSTGGGNTIYF. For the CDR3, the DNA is TGTGCCAGCAGCTCCACGGGGGGCGGAAACACCATATATTTT.

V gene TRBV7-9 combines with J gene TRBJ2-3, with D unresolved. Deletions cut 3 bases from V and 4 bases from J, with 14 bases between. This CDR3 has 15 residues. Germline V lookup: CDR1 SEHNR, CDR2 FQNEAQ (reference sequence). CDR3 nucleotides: TGTGCCAGCAGCTTGGTAAGTCCTGGCCCAGATACGCAGTATTTT. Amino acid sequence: CASSLVSPGPDTQYF. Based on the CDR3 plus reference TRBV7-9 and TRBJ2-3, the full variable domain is DTGVSQNPRHKITKRGQNVTFRCDPISEHNRLYWYRQTLGQGPEFLTYFQNEAQLEKSRLLSDRFSAERPKGSFSTLEIQRTEQGDSAMYLCASSLVSPGPDTQYFGPGTRLTVL.

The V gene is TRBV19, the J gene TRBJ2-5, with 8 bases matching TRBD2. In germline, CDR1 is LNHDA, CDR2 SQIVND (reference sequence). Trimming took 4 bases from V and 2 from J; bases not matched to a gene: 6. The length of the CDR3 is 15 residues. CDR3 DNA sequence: TGTGCCAGTAGTACGAGACTAGCGTGGCAAGAGACCCAGTACTTC. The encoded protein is CASSTRLAWQETQYF.

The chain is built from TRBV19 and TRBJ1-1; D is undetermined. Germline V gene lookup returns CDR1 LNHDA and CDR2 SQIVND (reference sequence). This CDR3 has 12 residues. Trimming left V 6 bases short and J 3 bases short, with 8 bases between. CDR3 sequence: CASSFLDTEAFF. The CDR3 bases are TGTGCCAGTAGCTTTCTTGACACTGAAGCTTTCTTT.

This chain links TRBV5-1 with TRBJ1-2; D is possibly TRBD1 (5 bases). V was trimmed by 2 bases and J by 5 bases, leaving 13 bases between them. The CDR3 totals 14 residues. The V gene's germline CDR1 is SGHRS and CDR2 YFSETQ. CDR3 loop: CASSLDWGGYGYTF. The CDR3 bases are TGCGCCAGCAGCTTAGACTGGGGGGGATATGGCTACACCTTC.

CDR3 DNA: TGTGCCAGCAGCGCGGGACAGGGAGCTCCCCGCGAGCAGTACTTC. Its translation: CASSAGQGAPREQYF. This chain links TRBV9 with TRBJ2-7, with 9 bases identical to TRBD1. The CDR3 runs to 15 residues. The germline V gene has CDR1 SGDLS and CDR2 YYNGEE. The V and J ends lost 3 bases and 6 bases, in that order; junction bases with no gene match: 10.

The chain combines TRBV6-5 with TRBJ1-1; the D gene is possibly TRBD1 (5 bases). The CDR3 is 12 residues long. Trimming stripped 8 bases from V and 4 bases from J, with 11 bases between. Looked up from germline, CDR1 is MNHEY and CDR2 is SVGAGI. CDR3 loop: CASSGRGTEAFF. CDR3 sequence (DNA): TGTGCCAGCTCGGGGAGGGGCACTGAAGCTTTCTTT.

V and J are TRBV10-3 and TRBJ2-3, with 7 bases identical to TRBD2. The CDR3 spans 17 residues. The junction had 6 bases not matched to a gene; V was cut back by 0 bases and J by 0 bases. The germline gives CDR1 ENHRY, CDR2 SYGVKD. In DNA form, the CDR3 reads TGTGCCATCAGTGAGTCCCTAGCGGAACCTAGCACAGATACGCAGTATTTT. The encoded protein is CAISESLAEPSTDTQYF.